This TCR beta chain was profiled in a study of CD8 T cells in ankylosing spondylitis. The study, taken as a whole, reports: Earlier literature documents some of the motif variants in reactive arthritis synovial fluid and blood. Relatively scarce in peripheral blood, disease-linked clones were CD8+.

Using quantitative 5'-RACE with molecular barcodes, the authors made TCR beta libraries. TCRdb reprocessed the 5' RACE reads with MiXCR, giving one entry per CDR3 protein. Of around 180,000 distinct CDR3 sequences listed, 13% were seen once; the top ten hold 8% to 13%. This clonotype was recorded many times. The antigen is undetermined. This CDR3 has 13 residues. The V and J ends lost 3 bases and 9 bases respectively, with 9 bases between them. The receptor's source is a female donor with ankylosing spondylitis or in good health (not recorded which). The chain links TRBV12-3 or TRBV12-4 to TRBJ1-6; no firm D call. Sequenced material: blood, either unsorted or a sorted T cell fraction (not recorded which). The DNA for the CDR3 is TGTGCCAGCAGTTTTCTCTTGGGTTCACCCCTCCACTTT. Residues: CASSFLLGSPLHF.